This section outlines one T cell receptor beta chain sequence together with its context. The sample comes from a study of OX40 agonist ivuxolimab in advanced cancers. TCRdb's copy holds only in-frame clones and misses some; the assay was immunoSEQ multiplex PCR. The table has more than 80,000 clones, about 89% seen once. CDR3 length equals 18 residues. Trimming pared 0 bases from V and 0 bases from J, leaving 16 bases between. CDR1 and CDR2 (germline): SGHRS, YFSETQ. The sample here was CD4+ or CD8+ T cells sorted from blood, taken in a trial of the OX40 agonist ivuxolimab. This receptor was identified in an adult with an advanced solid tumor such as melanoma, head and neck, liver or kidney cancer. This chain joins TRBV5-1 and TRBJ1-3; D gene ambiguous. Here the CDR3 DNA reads TGCGCCAGCAGCTTGGGGACTACGGGAGCGAGCTCTGGAAACACCATATATTTT. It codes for CASSLGTTGASSGNTIYF.